This TCR beta chain derives from a study of PD-L1 blockade in urothelial cancer. The ends lost 6 bases at V and 5 bases at J; junction bases unmatched: 5. The length of the CDR3 is 14 residues. Germline V gene data show CDR1 as SGHTA and CDR2 as FQGNSA. Some clones are missing from TCRdb's copy, which holds only in-frame ones; the method was immunoSEQ multiplex PCR. This table has under 70,000 clones, 75% to 90% appearing once. Stated time point: pretreatment peripheral blood. The sample in question was PBMCs, obtained around atezolizumab (anti-PD-L1) treatment. The TCR sequence derives from a man in his 70s with urothelial cancer. The chain recombines TRBV7-2 with TRBJ2-7, with 12 positions matching TRBD2. Written as DNA, the CDR3 is TGTGCCAGCAGTACCGGACTAGCGGGAAACGAGCAGTACTTC. This sequence encodes CASSTGLAGNEQYF.